One T cell receptor (beta chain) is described in this entry. Once extracted for a subset, genomic DNA was divided evenly among several immunoSEQ plates. Sequencing used immunoSEQ multiplex PCR; TCRdb keeps in-frame clones, though not all of them. Of fewer than 500,000 clones detected, 60% to 80% appear once; the ten largest clones hold approximately 12%. This entry comes from a study of shared clonotypes between healthy human individuals. Trimming removed 3 bases at V and 5 bases at J, with 7 bases between. The CDR3 runs to 13 residues. In germline, CDR1 is LGHNA, CDR2 YSLEER. Donors, healthy HIV-negative adults, lacked recent acute infections or vaccinations. The study used 80 million to 100 million PBMCs per unsorted sample for genomic DNA.

The sample was PBMCs. This TCR was recovered from a middle-aged woman in good health. Some clones in this sample may be carry-over from other donors' samples. The V and J genes are TRBV4-3 and TRBJ2-2; D unclear. The CDR3 sequence is CASSQFQTGELFF. The CDR3 DNA is TGCGCCAGCAGCCAGTTCCAAACCGGGGAGCTGTTTTTT.